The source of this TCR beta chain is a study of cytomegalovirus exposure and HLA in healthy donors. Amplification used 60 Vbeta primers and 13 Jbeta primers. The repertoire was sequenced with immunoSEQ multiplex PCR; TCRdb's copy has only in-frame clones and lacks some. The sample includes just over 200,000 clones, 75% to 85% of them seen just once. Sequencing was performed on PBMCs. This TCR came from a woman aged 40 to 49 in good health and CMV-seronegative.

Here the CDR3 reads CASSSGLAGGIYNEQFF. CDR3 in DNA: TGTGCCAGTAGCTCGGGGTTAGCGGGAGGGATTTACAATGAGCAGTTCTTC. The gene calls are TRBV19 and TRBJ2-1; 11 nucleotides line up with TRBD2. Germline V gene sequence: CDR1 LNHDA, CDR2 SQIVND (reference sequence). V gave up 6 bases and J gave up 4 bases; unmatched junction bases: 11. This CDR3 is built from 17 residues.